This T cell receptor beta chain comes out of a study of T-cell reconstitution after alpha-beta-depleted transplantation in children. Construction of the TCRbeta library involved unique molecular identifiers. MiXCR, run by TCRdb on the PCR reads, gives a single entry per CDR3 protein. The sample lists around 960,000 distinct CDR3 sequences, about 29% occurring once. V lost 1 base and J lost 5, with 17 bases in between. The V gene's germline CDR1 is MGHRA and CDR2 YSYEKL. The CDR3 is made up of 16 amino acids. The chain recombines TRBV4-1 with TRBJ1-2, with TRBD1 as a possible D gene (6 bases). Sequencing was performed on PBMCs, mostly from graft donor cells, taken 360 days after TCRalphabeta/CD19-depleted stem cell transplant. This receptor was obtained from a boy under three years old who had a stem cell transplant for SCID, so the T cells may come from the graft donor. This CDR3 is CASSQGQGITEYGYTF. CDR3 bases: TGCGCCAGCAGCCAAGGGCAGGGGATAACTGAATATGGCTACACCTTC.